This is a list of T cell receptor beta chains from one sample in a study of T cell changes during pregnancy in multiple sclerosis. The protocol was immunoSEQ multiplex PCR, while the TCRdb copy is restricted to in-frame clones and leaves out a portion. The sample contains about 40,000 clones, about 87% of which appear only once. This specimen was peripheral blood, taken in the first trimester of pregnancy. The receptors shown here come from a female donor in good health, enrolled as a control in a pregnancy study. Each CDR3 is given with its conserved first and last residue. Each record gives: CDR3 length, D gene, J gene, clone size, V gene, CDR3 DNA, CDR3 protein. The D gene is left open where the match is weak. The size of a clone is reported for some rows only, either as once, few or many, or as a class for expanded clones.

13	-	TRBJ2-7	few	TRBV6-1	TGTGCCAGCAGCGACCTAGTCTCCTACGAGCAGTACTTC	CASSDLVSYEQYF
12	-	TRBJ2-7	-	TRBV6-5	TGTGCCAGCGCCCGGGGGACCTACGAGCAGTACTTC	CASARGTYEQYF
15	-	TRBJ1-5	-	TRBV7-2	TGTGCCAGCAGCTTATGGGGACAAAGCAATCAGCCCCAGCATTTT	CASSLWGQSNQPQHF
15	TRBD1	TRBJ1-4	-	TRBV10-3	TGTGCCATCAGGAGTGACAGGGGGTCGGGTGAAAAACTGTTTTTT	CAIRSDRGSGEKLFF
16	-	TRBJ1-1	-	TRBV12-5	TGTGCTAGTGGTTTGGTTGCAGGCCAAGTGAACACTGAAGCTTTCTTT	CASGLVAGQVNTEAFF
15	-	TRBJ1-6	-	TRBV19	TGTGCCAGTAGCGAGGGGGACTATAGCAATTCACCCCTCCACTTT	CASSEGDYSNSPLHF
16	TRBD1	TRBJ1-1	-	TRBV7-6	TGTGCCAGCAGCGCCCGGGACAGGGACCGAACGGCTGAAGCTTTCTTT	CASSARDRDRTAEAFF
14	-	TRBJ2-2	-	TRBV6-1	TGTGCCAGCAGTATACAACAGAACACCGGGGAGCTGTTTTTT	CASSIQQNTGELFF
15	-	TRBJ2-7	-	TRBV11-2	TGTGCCAGCAGCCTGGGGGCGGGACAGTCCTACGAGCAGTACTTC	CASSLGAGQSYEQYF
12	-	TRBJ1-5	-	TRBV6-1	TGTGCCAGCAAGTGGGGGGACCAGCCCCAGCATTTT	CASKWGDQPQHF
15	-	TRBJ2-5	-	TRBV6-1	TGTGCCAGCAGTGTCGGGACGTCGCGGGACGAGACCCAGTACTTC	CASSVGTSRDETQYF
13	TRBD2	TRBJ2-7	-	TRBV5-6	TGTGCCAGCAGCTTTCGGGGGGCCTACGAGCAGTACTTC	CASSFRGAYEQYF
12	TRBD2	TRBJ2-1	once	TRBV7-9	TGTGCCAGCAGCTCGACTAGCGTTGAGCAGTTCTTC	CASSSTSVEQFF
15	-	TRBJ1-2	-	TRBV5-5	TGTGCCAGCAGCTTGGGGCAGGCGTTCCTCTATGGCTACACCTTC	CASSLGQAFLYGYTF
15	TRBD1	TRBJ2-2	-	TRBV6-6	TGTGCCAGTCAGACAGGGTCGGGGAACACCGGGGAGCTGTTTTTT	CASQTGSGNTGELFF
14	-	TRBJ1-5	few	TRBV19	TGTGCCAGTAGTATAGATCGGGTGGATTTGTCCCAGCATTTT	CASSIDRVDLSQHF
15	-	TRBJ2-5	-	TRBV28	TGTGCCAGCAACTTAGGGGTCGGGGGCCAAGAGACCCAGTACTTC	CASNLGVGGQETQYF
14	-	TRBJ1-3	-	TRBV11-2	TGTGCCAGCAGCTCCCGTCTCTCTGGAAACACCATATATTTT	CASSSRLSGNTIYF
14	TRBD1	TRBJ1-2	-	TRBV6-5	TGTGCCAGCAGTTACGAGGCAGGGGGATATGGCTACACCTTC	CASSYEAGGYGYTF
13	TRBD2	TRBJ2-3	-	TRBV25-1	TGTGCCAGCAGTGCCCGGGGGGCAGATACGCAGTATTTT	CASSARGADTQYF
14	-	TRBJ2-7	-	TRBV11-2	TGTGCCAGCAGCCAGGTGAGCTCCTCCTACGAGCAGTACTTC	CASSQVSSSYEQYF
17	TRBD2	TRBJ2-1	once	TRBV6-1	TGTGCCAGCAGTGAAGCGGAGACTAGCGGGGGGGTAAGGGAGCAGTTCTTC	CASSEAETSGGVREQFF
18	TRBD2	TRBJ2-3	-	TRBV9	TGTGCCAGCAGCGTAGCCCCTCCTACGCGCGGGAGCGCAGATACGCAGTATTTT	CASSVAPPTRGSADTQYF
15	TRBD1	TRBJ2-7	-	TRBV7-8	TGTGCCAGCTCCATAAGGGCAGGGGGCGGGTACGAGCAGTACTTC	CASSIRAGGGYEQYF
15	TRBD1	TRBJ1-2	once	TRBV30	TGTGCCTGGGTCCGAGGGGGACAGGGATTCTATGGCTACACCTTC	CAWVRGGQGFYGYTF
16	TRBD1	TRBJ2-7	-	TRBV18	TGTGCCAGCTCACCGACGACAGGGGTCGTGACCTACGAGCAGTACTTC	CASSPTTGVVTYEQYF
15	TRBD2	TRBJ2-1	few	TRBV6-4	TGTGCCATCCGGATAGCGGGAGGGCCAGGGAATGAGCAGTTCTTC	CAIRIAGGPGNEQFF
20	TRBD2	TRBJ2-4	-	TRBV7-3	TGTGCCAGCAGCTTAACGTCTCCTAGCGGACCACCACTAGCCAAAAACATTCAGTACTTC	CASSLTSPSGPPLAKNIQYF
12	-	TRBJ1-2	once	TRBV7-3	TGTGCCAGCAGTCCAGGGAACGGAGGCTACACCTTC	CASSPGNGGYTF
14	TRBD1	TRBJ1-2	once	TRBV13	TGTGCCAGCAGCCCCATCGGACAGGCCTATGGCTACACCTTC	CASSPIGQAYGYTF
13	TRBD1	TRBJ1-1	-	TRBV9	TGTGCCAGCAGCGTTCAGACAGGGGGCGAAGCTTTCTTT	CASSVQTGGEAFF
16	TRBD2	TRBJ2-2	-	TRBV9	TGTGCCAGCAGCGTTACTAGCGACCCGAACACCGGGGAGCTGTTTTTT	CASSVTSDPNTGELFF
13	-	TRBJ1-3	few	TRBV9	TGTGCCAGCAGCCCAACTCCTGGAAACACCATATATTTT	CASSPTPGNTIYF
14	TRBD1	TRBJ1-1	-	TRBV2	TGTGCCAGCTTAAGGGGACAGGGGAACACTGAAGCTTTCTTT	CASLRGQGNTEAFF
14	TRBD1	TRBJ2-3	-	TRBV6-4	TGTGCCAGCAGTGACTCGGGGGACAGCGGTACGCAGTATTTT	CASSDSGDSGTQYF
14	TRBD1	TRBJ2-6	-	TRBV6-1	TGTGCCAGCAGGACAGGGTCTGGGGCCAACGTCCTGACTTTC	CASRTGSGANVLTF
16	-	TRBJ2-1	-	TRBV7-3	TGTGCCAGCAGCTCCCAACGGGCGGGGGCTTACAATGAGCAGTTCTTC	CASSSQRAGAYNEQFF
13	TRBD1	TRBJ1-2	-	TRBV6-6	TGTGCCAGCACCGACAGGGGGCAAACAGGCTACACCTTC	CASTDRGQTGYTF
17	TRBD2	TRBJ2-5	-	TRBV7-2	TGTGCCAGCAGCTTAGGAGTCGGAGCGGGGCCGCAAGAGACCCAGTACTTC	CASSLGVGAGPQETQYF
14	TRBD2	TRBJ2-7	-	TRBV28	TGTGCCAGTTACACTAGCGGGAGTGTCTACGAGCAGTACTTC	CASYTSGSVYEQYF
13	-	TRBJ2-7	-	TRBV7-9	TGTGCCAGCAGCAAGGCGGGGTCGATAGAGCAGTACTTC	CASSKAGSIEQYF
11	-	TRBJ2-2	-	TRBV5-1	TGCGCCAGCAGCTCGGCCGGGGAGCTGTTTTTT	CASSSAGELFF
17	-	TRBJ1-6	-	TRBV5-1	TGCGCCAGCAGCTTGAGCTCGGGAGGGCGGCATAATTCACCCCTCCACTTT	CASSLSSGGRHNSPLHF
16	TRBD1	TRBJ1-6	-	TRBV19	TGTGCCAGTAGTGGGCCGGGACAGGGGGTCGATTCACCCCTCCACTTT	CASSGPGQGVDSPLHF
14	TRBD1	TRBJ1-2	-	TRBV25-1	TGTGCCAGCAGTTGGGTGGACAGGAAGGATGGCTACACCTTC	CASSWVDRKDGYTF
15	-	TRBJ2-1	-	TRBV7-6	TGTGCCAGCAGCTTAGTTGCGGGCGCCTACAATGAGCAGTTCTTC	CASSLVAGAYNEQFF
13	-	TRBJ2-1	-	TRBV18	TGTGCCAGCTCACCGCTGACTTACAATGAGCAGTTCTTC	CASSPLTYNEQFF
13	-	TRBJ1-1	-	TRBV28	TGTGCCAGCCGCGGGGGGCAAGGCACTGAAGCTTTCTTT	CASRGGQGTEAFF
14	-	TRBJ1-2	-	TRBV9	TGTGCCAGCAGCGTAGGGCGGGCGGCCTTGGGCTACACCTTC	CASSVGRAALGYTF